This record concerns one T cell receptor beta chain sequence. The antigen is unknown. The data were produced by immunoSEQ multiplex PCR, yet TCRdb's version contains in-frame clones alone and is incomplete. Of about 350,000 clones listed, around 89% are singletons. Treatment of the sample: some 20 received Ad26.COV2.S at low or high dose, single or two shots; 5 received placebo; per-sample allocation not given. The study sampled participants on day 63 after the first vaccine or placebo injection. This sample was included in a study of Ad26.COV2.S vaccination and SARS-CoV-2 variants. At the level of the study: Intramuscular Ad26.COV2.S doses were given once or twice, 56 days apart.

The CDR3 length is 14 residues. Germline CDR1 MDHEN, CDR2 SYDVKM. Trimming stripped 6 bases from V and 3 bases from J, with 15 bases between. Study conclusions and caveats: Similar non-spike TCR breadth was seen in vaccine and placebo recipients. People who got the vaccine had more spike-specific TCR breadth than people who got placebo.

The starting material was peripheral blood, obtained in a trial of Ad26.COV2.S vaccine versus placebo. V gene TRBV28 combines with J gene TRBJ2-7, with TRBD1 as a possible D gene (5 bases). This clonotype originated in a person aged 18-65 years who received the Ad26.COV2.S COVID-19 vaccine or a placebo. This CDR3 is CASSPPWGGYEQYF. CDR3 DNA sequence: TGTGCCAGCAGCCCCCCCTGGGGCGGCTACGAGCAGTACTTC.